This T cell receptor (beta chain) originates from a study of siplizumab effects on memory and regulatory T cells. The study, taken as a whole, reports: Siplizumab significantly brought down the alloreactive sequences that trace back to unstimulated CD4+ memory cells. Where siplizumab was present, mappable alloreactive CD4+ clones averaged around 70% Treg-derived, compared with less than 35% in controls. Poor capture below about 10^-5 frequency left most alloreactive clones unmapped to unstimulated subsets.

Germline V gene lookup returns CDR1 GTSNPN and CDR2 SVGIG (reference sequence). CDR3 length: 12 amino acids. After removal of 5 bases from V and 6 bases from J, the junction contained 4 bases not matched to a gene. Points on this clone: The antigen is undetermined.

Sequencing of each sample assayed approximately 10^5 TCR templates. Assay: immunoSEQ multiplex PCR; the TCRdb copy retains only in-frame clones and omits some. The data hold 90,000 to 120,000 clones, with nearly 95% observed a single time. This chain links TRBV30 with TRBJ2-3; 8 bases match TRBD2. The material sequenced was Tregs sorted from blood. The receptor's source is a human donor in good health. In DNA form, the CDR3 reads TGTGCCTGGGATAGCGGGACTGATACGCAGTATTTT. This translates into CAWDSGTDTQYF.